This TCR beta chain was sequenced in a study of cytomegalovirus exposure and HLA in healthy donors. Study results and limitations: There were several of the most significant clusters that appeared linked to common viral pathogens in a later analysis.

Of note for this clone: The antigen is unknown.

The PCR employed 60 Vbeta primers together with 13 Jbeta primers. Profiled with immunoSEQ multiplex PCR; TCRdb holds only in-frame clones, not every one. The table includes tens of thousands of clones, approximately 80% detected once. Between the trimmed V and J ends, which lost 2 bases and 5 bases, there was a span of 15 bases. Germline values: CDR1 SNHLY, CDR2 FYNNEI. The CDR3 is 16 amino acids. This TCR was recovered from a woman between 50 and 59 years old in good health and CMV-seropositive. The material sequenced was PBMCs. The rearrangement links TRBV2 to TRBJ2-2; unclear D gene. The CDR3 sequence: CASSERPGYLTGELFF. The CDR3 bases are TGTGCCAGCAGTGAAAGGCCGGGTTACCTAACCGGGGAGCTGTTTTTT.